This entry is about one TCR delta chain. This clone was detected a few times. This clone's antigen is unknown. A junction boundary mismatches the germline segment, possibly from a read error. Within the sample, other DNA sequences also encode this same CDR3. The germline V gene encodes CDR1 TSWWSYY and CDR2 QGS. The CDR3 runs 25 residues from the cysteine to the phenylalanine. The only DNA kept is the CDR3, 75 bases in frame from the first base. Sequenced using an Illumina MiSeq. TCRdb processed the public reads again with the CATT caller, after which rows with matching DNA were combined. This sample gives under 1,500 delta-chain clones in total; less than 2.5% of them show up just once. About 30% of the sample is taken by the ten largest. This specimen comes from a study of gamma-delta chains in newborns, infants, children (dated by TCRdb to the late 2010s). Regarding the complete study: According to the title of the study, polyclonal expansion of innate gammadelta T cells immediately after birth is driven by microbial exposure. The study investigated how microbial exposure shaped innate gammadelta T cell populations in human newborns immediately after birth.

In this chain, TRDV1 is recombined with TRDJ1; TRDD3 lines up with 13 middle nucleotides. Sample: blood. The receptor was derived from a child in good health. The base sequence is TGTGCCCTTGGGGAAGGTATTCCTTCCTACTCAAGCCTCCTGTACTGGGGGATACGGACCGATAAACTCATCTTT. Translated, it reads CALGEGIPSYSSLLYWGIRTDKLIF.